Given below is one TCR beta chain in context. What it binds is not known. The CDR3 is made up of 14 amino acids. Trimming at V came to 7 bases and at J to 5 bases, leaving 3 bases not matched to a gene. Germline lookup yields CDR1 MNHEY and CDR2 SVGAGI. Each donor's status was that of a healthy bone marrow donor. The entry originates in a study of cytomegalovirus exposure and HLA in healthy donors. PCR employed 60 Vbeta and 13 Jbeta primers. Repertoires were generated with immunoSEQ multiplex PCR, while TCRdb's copy carries only in-frame clones and drops some. The table records roughly 190,000 clones, more than 60% of them present only once. Overall study results and limits: Among the most significant clusters, several appeared linked to common viral pathogens in a later analysis. An observed cluster of highly shared sequence variants was recorded as a likely sequencing artifact. Most of the TCR beta V segments (in an earlier analysis) were productive either about 87% or about 30% of the time.

The clonotype was recovered from a woman younger than 45 in good health and CMV-seropositive. The material sequenced was PBMCs. J is TRBJ1-6 and V is TRBV6-5, with TRBD1 matching over 9 bases. DNA of the CDR3: TGTGCCAGCACCCGACAGGGGGATAATTCACCCCTCCACTTT. It translates to CASTRQGDNSPLHF.